These 12 T cell receptor beta chains were all obtained from the same sample, sequenced in a study of long-term antiretroviral therapy in people with HIV. Version v3.0 of the immunoSEQ assay was performed at survey level. Produced via immunoSEQ multiplex PCR; TCRdb's table is partial and in-frame only. This table holds 10,000 to 15,000 clones, about 80% found once. Source: unsorted PBMCs, taken less than 3.2 years before starting antiretroviral therapy. The receptors were gathered from a man in his forties with HIV.

The chain uses TRBV19 and TRBJ1-2; 8 bases agree with TRBD1. Germline-derived CDR1 and CDR2 are LNHDA and SQIVND (reference sequence). V lost 5 bases, J lost 14 bases, and 19 bases stayed unmatched. This CDR3 has 15 residues. CDR3 sequence: CASSSRTGTGDPRTF. CDR3 DNA sequence: TGTGCCAGTAGTTCAAGGACCGGGACAGGTGACCCCAGGACCTTC.

The chain joins TRBV30 to TRBJ2-1, with TRBD1 as a possible D gene (5 bases). CDR1 is GTSNPN, CDR2 SVGIG, per germline (reference sequence). The CDR3 has 11 amino acids. The ends were cut back, 0 bases at V and 10 bases at J, with 7 bases in the middle. CDR3 in amino acids: CAWSVGPEQFF. The CDR3 coding sequence is TGTGCCTGGAGTGTGGGGCCGGAGCAGTTCTTC. The variable domain in full, with the rest retrieved from reference TRBV30 and TRBJ2-1, is SQTIHQWPATLVQPVGSPLSLECTVEGTSNPNLYWYRQAAGRGLQLLFYSVGIGQISSEVPQNLSASRPQDRQFILSSKKLLLSDSGFYLCAWSVGPEQFFGPGTRLTVL.

This clone was detected a few times. CDR3 sequence (DNA): TGTGCCAGCAGTCCAACGACAGGGGGAGTGGGACAGCCCCAGCATTTT. This translates into CASSPTTGGVGQPQHF. The rearrangement joins TRBV28 to TRBJ1-5, with TRBD1 matching over 9 bases. This CDR3 has 16 amino acids. Germline CDR1 is MDHEN and CDR2 is SYDVKM. Trimming removed 5 bases from V and 7 bases from J; junction bases left unmatched: 12. Full variable domain (rest looked up from reference TRBV28 and TRBJ1-5): DVKVTQSSRYLVKRTGEKVFLECVQDMDHENMFWYRQDPGLGLRLIYFSYDVKMKEKGDIPEGYSVSREKKERFSLILESASTNQTSMYLCASSPTTGGVGQPQHFGDGTRLSIL.

This chain uses TRBV28 with TRBJ2-5, with 10 bases matching TRBD2. Losses at the gene ends were 4 bases for V and 6 bases for J; bases not matched to a gene: 11. CDR3 length: 16 amino acids. Per germline, CDR1 MDHEN and CDR2 SYDVKM. CDR3 nucleotides: TGTGCCAGCAGTTCCCCTAGACTAGCGGGTCGGAAGACCCAGTACTTC. This codes for CASSSPRLAGRKTQYF.

CDR3 in DNA: TGTGCCAGCAGCTTAGCCGGACTAGCGGGAAGTCCAGATACGCAGTATTTT. Encoded protein: CASSLAGLAGSPDTQYF. The gene calls are TRBV7-2 and TRBJ2-3; 12 nucleotides agree with TRBD2. V was clipped by 0 bases and J by 4 bases; unmatched bases: 5. The CDR3 runs to 17 residues. Looked up from germline, CDR1 is SGHTA and CDR2 is FQGNSA.

The chain carries TRBV19 and TRBJ2-2, with D possibly being TRBD2 (5 bases). CDR1 LNHDA and CDR2 SQIVND come from the germline V gene (reference sequence). V lost 4 bases, J lost 0 bases, and 15 bases lay in between. The CDR3 totals 17 residues. CDR3 residues: CASSTLRSSSNTGELFF. The CDR3 DNA reads as TGTGCCAGTAGTACCCTCCGGTCTAGCTCGAACACCGGGGAGCTGTTTTTT.

This chain links TRBV6-5 with TRBJ1-4; D is ambiguous. In germline, CDR1 is MNHEY, CDR2 SVGAGI. This CDR3 region has 13 residues. Trimming stripped 0 bases from V and 11 bases from J, with 10 bases between. As DNA, the CDR3 is TGTGCCAGCAGTTACTCGACACGGGAGAAACTGTTTTTT. This translates into CASSYSTREKLFF.

This sequence joins TRBV30 and TRBJ2-3; D is possibly TRBD1 or TRBD2 (5 bases each). In germline, CDR1 is GTSNPN, CDR2 SVGIG (reference sequence). V was pared by 1 base and J by 0 bases, with 8 bases between. The CDR3 runs 14 residues. CDR3 nucleotide sequence: TGTGCCTGGAGTGGGGACCAAAGCACAGATACGCAGTATTTT. Translation: CAWSGDQSTDTQYF.

In its sample, this clone was seen a few times. The chain couples TRBV7-2 to TRBJ1-2; D uncertain. V lost 0 bases and J 4 bases, leaving 9 bases between the germline ends. Germline CDR1 is SGHTA and CDR2 is FQGNSA. CDR3 size: 14 residues. CDR3: CASSLALQLYGYTF. CDR3 DNA sequence: TGTGCCAGCAGCTTAGCGTTACAGCTCTATGGCTACACCTTC.

The chain uses TRBV7-3 and TRBJ2-3; 9 positions match TRBD2. Germline CDR1 is SGHTA and CDR2 is FQGTGA. This CDR3 spans 20 amino acids. The V gene end was trimmed by 2 bases and the J gene end by 4 bases; junction bases not matched to a gene: 19. The CDR3 is CASSLSSITSGPRRSDTQYF. CDR3 coding DNA: TGTGCCAGCAGCTTATCTTCGATTACTAGCGGGCCCCGTAGATCAGATACGCAGTATTTT.

The chain joins TRBV19 to TRBJ2-7; 9 nucleotides agree with TRBD2. The CDR3 is made up of 16 amino acids. Trimming at V came to 5 bases and at J to 7 bases, leaving 15 bases not matched to a gene. In germline, CDR1 is LNHDA, CDR2 SQIVND (reference sequence). The chain's CDR3 is CASSRGGLAGSREQYF. CDR3 nucleotides: TGTGCCAGTAGTCGGGGTGGGCTAGCGGGATCACGGGAGCAGTACTTC.

This clone has more than one count but fewer than ten. J is TRBJ2-1 and V is TRBV7-2, with D tentatively TRBD2 (7 bases). Trimming stripped 7 bases from V and 9 bases from J, with 13 bases between. CDR1 is SGHTA, CDR2 FQGNSA, per germline. The CDR3 loop spans 12 amino acids. The CDR3 DNA reads as TGTGCCAGCACCTTGAGGGGGGGTGAGCAGTTCTTC. Translated: CASTLRGGEQFF.